Below, 15 T cell receptor beta chains from the same sample are listed, as sequenced in a study of vaccination and CD4 T cells after COVID-19. Sequencing of the DNA from cultured CD4+ T cells was carried out with the Oncomine TCR Beta short-read assay. MiXCR, applied by TCRdb to the PCR reads, yields one record per CDR3 protein. The sample yields 20,000 to 30,000 distinct CDR3 sequences, roughly 27% seen once. Sample time point: late sampling 161 to 241 days after vaccination in three convalescent patients. Sample treatment: 10-day PBMC culture with coronavirus spike peptide pools or control peptides (ViraFEST assay). No antigen has been identified for these receptors. The sample consisted of CD4+ T cells from blood, cultured in vitro, taken about 7 months after SARS-CoV-2 vaccination. The origin of the receptors is a human donor who had recovered from COVID-19.

The chain is built from TRBV6-2 or TRBV6-3 and TRBJ2-5; D is ambiguous. CDR3 size: 14 residues. CDR1 is MNHEY and CDR2 is SVGEGT in the germline V gene. V gave up 2 bases and J gave up 1 base, with 8 bases separating them. The CDR3: CASSYTRVQETQYF. The CDR3 DNA is TGTGCCAGCAGTTACACACGTGTCCAAGAGACCCAGTACTTC.

This clonotype was seen more than once but under ten times. The chain uses TRBV7-6 and TRBJ2-2, with a possible D match to TRBD2 (5 bases). Germline V gives CDR1 SGHVS, CDR2 FNYEAQ. V was pared by 1 base and J by 5 bases, with 11 bases between. The CDR3 totals 15 residues. The CDR3 loop reads CASSLGGSLTGELFF. Here the CDR3 DNA reads TGTGCCAGCAGCTTAGGAGGGTCGTTGACCGGGGAGCTGTTTTTT. Drawing the rest from reference TRBV7-6 and TRBJ2-2, the complete variable domain is GAGVSQSPRYKVTKRGQDVALRCDPISGHVSLYWYRQALGQGPEFLTYFNYEAQQDKSGLPNDRFSAERPEGSISTLTIQRTEQRDSAMYRCASSLGGSLTGELFFGEGSRLTVL.

The rearrangement joins TRBV5-4 to TRBJ2-5; 15 bases agree with TRBD2. This CDR3 region has 16 residues. Germline V CDR1 and CDR2: SGHNT, YYREEE (reference sequence). The V gene end was trimmed by 3 bases and the J gene end by 4 bases; junction bases not matched to a gene: 4. DNA for the CDR3: TGTGCCAGCAGCTGGGGACTAGCGGGAGGAACAGAGACCCAGTACTTC. This codes for CASSWGLAGGTETQYF.

V gene TRBV10-3 combines with J gene TRBJ2-1; the D gene could be TRBD1 or TRBD2 (5 bases each). Germline CDR1 is ENHRY and CDR2 is SYGVKD. Trimming stripped 4 bases from V and 5 bases from J, with 9 bases between. This CDR3 has 13 amino acids. The CDR3 protein is CAISGGTNNEQFF. The CDR3 region has the DNA TGTGCCATCAGTGGGGGGACCAACAATGAGCAGTTCTTC.

This clonotype was seen a single time. This chain connects TRBV29-1 to TRBJ1-1, with 10 bases that match TRBD1. From germline, CDR1 is SQVTM and CDR2 ANQGSEA. The V segment lost 3 bases and the J segment 5 bases; nucleotides outside the gene matches: 6. CDR3 length: 14 residues. CDR3 sequence reads: CSVDRQGAGTEAFF. CDR3 nucleotides: TGCAGCGTTGACCGACAGGGGGCAGGAACTGAAGCTTTCTTT.

The chain recombines TRBV4-2 with TRBJ2-1; D gene uncertain. Germline V gene sequence: CDR1 LGHNA, CDR2 YNFKEQ. Trimming stripped 3 bases from V and 9 bases from J, with 24 bases between. The CDR3 is 17 residues long. CDR3 DNA sequence: TGTGCCAGCAGCCACCCCGACACCTCAGCCCGGGTGGGTGAGCAGTTCTTC. It translates to CASSHPDTSARVGEQFF.

This clonotype appeared a few times. V is TRBV10-3 and J is TRBJ2-2; D unclear. There are 11 residues in the CDR3. V lost 4 bases and J 6 bases, leaving 3 bases between the germline ends. The germline V gene has CDR1 ENHRY and CDR2 SYGVKD. CDR3 region: CAISAAGELFF. CDR3 sequence (DNA): TGTGCCATCAGTGCGGCCGGGGAGCTGTTTTTT.

This clonotype occurred a few times. The V gene is TRBV20-1, the J gene TRBJ2-6, with a weak D call TRBD1 (5 bases). V lost 1 base to trimming and J lost 0 bases, with 13 bases between them. This CDR3 comprises 17 residues. Germline V gives CDR1 DFQATT, CDR2 SNEGSKA (reference sequence). CDR3 protein: CSARGPAGRSGANVLTF. As DNA, the CDR3 is TGCAGTGCTAGAGGTCCGGCAGGGCGCTCTGGGGCCAACGTCCTGACTTTC.

The chain links TRBV28 to TRBJ2-1; TRBD2 matches 13 bases. The V segment lost 4 bases and the J segment 3 bases; nucleotides outside the gene matches: 3. The CDR3 has 16 amino acids. In germline, CDR1 is MDHEN, CDR2 SYDVKM. CDR3 DNA sequence: TGTGCCAGCAGTTCCTGGACTAGCGGGAGCTACAATGAGCAGTTCTTC. Translated, it gives CASSSWTSGSYNEQFF. The variable domain in full, with the rest retrieved from reference TRBV28 and TRBJ2-1, is DVKVTQSSRYLVKRTGEKVFLECVQDMDHENMFWYRQDPGLGLRLIYFSYDVKMKEKGDIPEGYSVSREKKERFSLILESASTNQTSMYLCASSSWTSGSYNEQFFGPGTRLTVL.

This chain joins TRBV6-1 and TRBJ2-1, with 12 bases identical to TRBD2. The CDR3 consists of 15 residues. Trimming cost V 6 bases and J 9 bases; bases outside gene matches: 9. Germline V gene data show CDR1 as MNHNS and CDR2 as SASEGT. CDR3 sequence reads: CASSLTSGRRIEQFF. The CDR3 DNA sequence: TGTGCCAGCAGCCTTACTAGCGGGAGGAGGATTGAGCAGTTCTTC.

The rearrangement links TRBV6-1 to TRBJ2-3, with TRBD2 matching over 9 bases. The germline gives CDR1 MNHNS, CDR2 SASEGT. The CDR3 contains 18 residues. V shed 4 bases and J 4 bases; nucleotides not matched to a gene: 15. Here the CDR3 DNA reads TGTGCCAGCAGTGCTTTGGGCGGGAGGGGTTTTGGCGCAGATACGCAGTATTTT. This gives the protein CASSALGGRGFGADTQYF.

In this sample, this clonotype turned up a few times. The chain couples TRBV20-1 to TRBJ1-1, with 8 bases matching TRBD1. The CDR3 is 14 residues long. Per germline, CDR1 DFQATT and CDR2 SNEGSKA (reference sequence). The V and J ends lost 6 bases and 1 base, in that order; junction bases with no gene match: 7. The CDR3 here is CSAGGGQGNTEAFF. The CDR3 nucleotides are TGCAGTGCCGGCGGAGGACAGGGGAACACTGAAGCTTTCTTT.

This clonotype was counted a few times. V usage is TRBV28 and J usage is TRBJ1-2, with a tentative D call TRBD1 (6 bases). The CDR3 totals 14 residues. The V gene lost 5 bases and the J gene lost 6 bases, with 16 bases spanning the gap. Germline V gene lookup returns CDR1 MDHEN and CDR2 SYDVKM. The CDR3 loop reads CASSPMTGRDGYTF. CDR3 sequence (DNA): TGTGCCAGCAGTCCCATGACAGGACGGGATGGCTACACCTTC.

This clonotype was observed a few times. This chain links TRBV2 with TRBJ2-7; D may be TRBD1 (6 bases). Trimming left V 8 bases short and J 1 base short, with 12 bases between. The germline gives CDR1 SNHLY, CDR2 FYNNEI. The CDR3 has 13 amino acids. CDR3: CASGGAPSYEQYF. The CDR3 DNA reads as TGTGCCAGCGGGGGCGCACCTTCCTACGAGCAGTACTTC.

This clonotype was detected only a few times. The V gene is TRBV28, the J gene TRBJ1-1; D is unclear. V was shortened by 9 bases and J by 4 bases, with 12 bases between the two germline ends. CDR1 is MDHEN and CDR2 is SYDVKM in the germline V gene. The CDR3 length is 12 residues. The CDR3 DNA sequence: TGTGCCAGTCGGCTCTTCGGCACTGAAGCTTTCTTT. Protein sequence: CASRLFGTEAFF.